The T cell receptor beta chain under discussion was sequenced for a study of patients and donors after allogeneic stem cell transplantation. This CDR3 has 14 residues. CDR1 MNHNS and CDR2 SASEGT come from the germline V gene. V dropped 2 bases and J dropped 4 bases, with 8 bases sitting between them. In this sample, this clonotype turned up a few times. TCRdb redid the calling of the RT-PCR reads with MiXCR, one entry per CDR3 protein. The sample contains more than 850,000 distinct CDR3 sequences, 18% of which appear only once. The source of this sequence is a human donor who was either an allogeneic HSCT recipient or a stem cell or donor lymphocyte infusion donor (not recorded which). It is not recorded whose cells these are; they may come from a transplant donor. What was sequenced was blood, either unsorted or a sorted T cell fraction (not recorded which). The chain has TRBV6-1 and TRBJ1-4; no reliable D call. The CDR3 loop reads CASSETRFNEKLFF. The CDR3 coding sequence is TGTGCCAGCAGTGAAACTCGGTTTAATGAAAAACTGTTTTTT.